The sequence of this TCR beta chain was determined in a study of cytomegalovirus exposure and HLA in healthy donors. Study-level results: With later analysis, a missense DCLRE1C variant became linked to TCR beta V- and J-gene trimming. Equally common other TCR beta chains were less clonally expanded than HLA-associated ones, a later analysis found.

PCR amplification relied on 60 Vbeta primers (plus 13 Jbeta primers). The data were produced by immunoSEQ multiplex PCR, yet TCRdb's version contains in-frame clones alone and is incomplete. The sample has 130,000 to 150,000 clones, over 75% seen once. V was clipped by 4 bases and J by 0 bases, with 11 bases between them. Per germline, CDR1 SGHNT and CDR2 YYREEE (reference sequence). The CDR3 length is 15 residues. In its sample, this clone was seen a few times. What it recognizes is unknown. The TCR comes from a man under 40 in good health and CMV-seropositive. The sample comprised PBMCs. The chain combines TRBV5-4 with TRBJ2-1, with D perhaps TRBD2 (6 bases). The chain's CDR3 is CASSTSGDSYNEQFF. The CDR3 DNA follows: TGTGCCAGCAGCACCTCGGGGGACTCCTACAATGAGCAGTTCTTC.